Shown below are 27 T cell receptor beta chains from a single sample sequenced in a study of blood T cell repertoires in COVID-19. TCRdb keeps only in-frame clones here, not all; method: immunoSEQ multiplex PCR. The sample shows some 260,000 clones, about nine tenths of them seen only once. Input material: PBMCs or T cells enriched from blood (not recorded which). These receptor sequences come from a woman aged 18-35 years who had recovered from COVID-19.

This clone appeared a few times. The chain is built from TRBV6-5 and TRBJ2-1, with TRBD2 identical over 11 bases. Germline trimming cut 9 bases from V and 3 bases from J; bases unmatched to any gene: 7. The length of the CDR3 is 15 residues. The germline V gene has CDR1 MNHEY and CDR2 SVGAGI. CDR3 in DNA: TGTGCCAGTTCGTTACTAGCGGGAGACTACAATGAGCAGTTCTTC. Translation gives CASSLLAGDYNEQFF.

The genes are TRBV7-9 and TRBJ1-3; D may be TRBD1 (6 bases). V lost 5 bases and J 0 bases, leaving 11 bases between the germline ends. CDR1 and CDR2 (germline): SEHNR, FQNEAQ (reference sequence). This CDR3 region has 15 residues. Written as DNA, the CDR3 is TGTGCCAGCAGCGCCCCGACAGGCTCTGGAAACACCATATATTTT. The encoded protein is CASSAPTGSGNTIYF.

The count of this clone is one. The J gene is TRBJ2-3, the V gene TRBV9; 8 bases align to TRBD2. The CDR3 covers 17 residues. Germline CDR1 reads SGDLS; CDR2 reads YYNGEE. V dropped 2 bases and J dropped 0; count of bases not matched to a gene: 8. CDR3 region: CASSVRSGGLSTDTQYF. As DNA, the CDR3 is TGTGCCAGCAGCGTCCGGAGCGGGGGACTCAGCACAGATACGCAGTATTTT.

This chain connects TRBV29-1 to TRBJ2-7; 10 bases match TRBD1. This CDR3 is built from 13 residues. Unmatched junction bases numbered 8, after V lost 7 bases and J lost 5 bases. Germline CDR1 and CDR2: SQVTM and ANQGSEA. CDR3 amino acids: CSGGTGVTNEQYF. CDR3 DNA sequence: TGCAGCGGCGGGACAGGGGTTACAAACGAGCAGTACTTC.

This clone was recorded once. The rearrangement links TRBV7-8 to TRBJ1-5, with no clear D. Trimming left V 2 bases short and J 7 bases short, with 9 bases between. The germline V gene has CDR1 SGHVS and CDR2 FQNEAQ. This CDR3 is built from 13 residues. The DNA for the CDR3 is TGTGCCAGCAGCTTATCGGGCGGGCAGCCCCAGCATTTT. This codes for CASSLSGGQPQHF.

The chain employs TRBV18 and TRBJ1-1; D possibly corresponds to TRBD1 (6 bases). The CDR3 sequence is 17 residues long. Germline V gene sequence: CDR1 KGHSH, CDR2 LQKENI. V was cut by 0 bases and J by 4 bases, with 18 bases left in between. The CDR3 DNA follows: TGTGCCAGCTCACCACCTGTGGGGGCCAGGGTGACCACTGAAGCTTTCTTT. Protein product: CASSPPVGARVTTEAFF.

The rearrangement joins TRBV9 to TRBJ1-3; D might be TRBD1 (6 bases). V lost 0 bases and J lost 0, with 10 bases in between. The CDR3 runs to 16 residues. The germline V gene has CDR1 SGDLS and CDR2 YYNGEE. CDR3 in DNA: TGTGCCAGCAGCGTAGACGACAGGATCTCTGGAAACACCATATATTTT. This encodes CASSVDDRISGNTIYF.

The chain combines TRBV6-2 or TRBV6-3 with TRBJ2-5, with TRBD2 identical over 11 bases. Germline-derived CDR1 and CDR2 are MNHEY and SVGEGT. The CDR3 loop spans 15 amino acids. The J segment lost 3 bases and the V segment lost 2 bases, leaving 2 bases of the junction unmatched. The CDR3 here is CASSYPTSGKETQYF. The CDR3 coding sequence is TGTGCCAGCAGTTACCCGACTAGCGGGAAAGAGACCCAGTACTTC.

The V call is TRBV6-5, the J call TRBJ1-2, with D possibly TRBD1 on 5 matching bases. V was clipped by 2 bases and J by 4 bases, with 17 bases between them. Germline CDR1 and CDR2: MNHEY and SVGAGI. The CDR3 runs 16 residues. The CDR3 DNA sequence: TGTGCCAGCAGTTACCAAGGGAGCGGGGCAGCCTATGGCTACACCTTC. Its translation is CASSYQGSGAAYGYTF.

The chain employs TRBV24-1 and TRBJ1-2; D is uncertain. V lost 4 bases and J lost 5, with 4 bases in between. This CDR3 spans 11 amino acids. Germline V gene lookup returns CDR1 KGHDR and CDR2 SFDVKD. CDR3 in DNA: TGTGCCACCAGTGACAGTTATGGCTACACCTTC. Translated: CATSDSYGYTF.

The chain couples TRBV28 to TRBJ1-2, with D perhaps matching TRBD1 (6 bases). Germline V lookup: CDR1 MDHEN, CDR2 SYDVKM. This CDR3 region has 13 residues. V was trimmed by 6 bases and J by 8 bases, leaving 16 bases between them. The CDR3 sequence is CASSTGTWGGYTF. The CDR3 DNA reads TGTGCCAGCAGCACAGGGACCTGGGGGGGCTACACCTTC.

The chain combines TRBV28 with TRBJ1-2; TRBD1 agrees at 9 bases. Germline CDR1 is MDHEN and CDR2 is SYDVKM. J lost 5 bases, V lost 4 bases, and 8 bases had no gene match. This CDR3 is 15 amino acids long. This chain's CDR3 is CASSSPGQGLYGYTF. CDR3 DNA: TGTGCCAGCAGTTCGCCGGGACAGGGACTTTATGGCTACACCTTC.

The V gene is TRBV4-2, the J gene TRBJ2-7; 11 positions match TRBD2. There are 18 residues in the CDR3. Germline trimming cut 1 base from V and 2 bases from J; bases unmatched to any gene: 10. Germline V gives CDR1 LGHNA, CDR2 YNFKEQ. The CDR3 sequence is CASSQAPPGLADAYEQYF. The CDR3 region has the DNA TGTGCCAGCAGCCAAGCCCCACCGGGACTAGCGGACGCCTACGAGCAGTACTTC.

The chain couples TRBV5-1 to TRBJ1-3; D ambiguous. Germline V gene data show CDR1 as SGHRS and CDR2 as YFSETQ. V lost 5 bases, J lost 3 bases, and 15 bases lay in between. The CDR3 spans 15 residues. Written as DNA, the CDR3 is TGCGCCAGCAGTGGTGACACATCTTTTGGAAACACCATATATTTT. Translation: CASSGDTSFGNTIYF.

The V gene is TRBV18, the J gene TRBJ1-2; D gene ambiguous. The germline CDR1 and CDR2 sequences are KGHSH and LQKENI. With 1 base removed from V and 1 base from J, the gap between germline ends came to 10 bases. This CDR3 comprises 15 residues. CDR3 amino acids: CASSPLVEGNYGYTF. CDR3 nucleotides: TGTGCCAGCTCACCACTTGTTGAGGGTAACTATGGCTACACCTTC.

The chain couples TRBV5-1 to TRBJ2-6; 8 bases match TRBD2. The junction had 14 bases not matched to a gene; V was cut back by 3 bases and J by 3 bases. Looked up from germline, CDR1 is SGHRS and CDR2 is YFSETQ. The CDR3 runs to 19 residues. Here the CDR3 reads CASSSNSGTSFYGANVLTF. The CDR3 nucleotides are TGCGCCAGCAGCTCTAATAGCGGGACCTCTTTCTATGGGGCCAACGTCCTGACTTTC.

The genes are TRBV5-1 and TRBJ1-1, with 8 bases aligning to TRBD1. V was pared by 1 base and J by 1 base, with 12 bases of the junction left unmatched. CDR3 length: 18 residues. CDR1 is SGHRS, CDR2 YFSETQ, per germline. Written as DNA, the CDR3 is TGCGCCAGCAGCTTGCAGCCAGGGGGCCCAGCCTCGAACACTGAAGCTTTCTTT. It translates to CASSLQPGGPASNTEAFF.

V gene TRBV2 combines with J gene TRBJ2-1; TRBD2 is a possible D gene (6 bases). The V and J ends lost 11 bases and 1 base respectively, with 12 bases between them. Looked up from germline, CDR1 is SNHLY and CDR2 is FYNNEI. The CDR3 length is 13 residues. CDR3 bases: TGTGCCGGGCGGAGGGAGTCCTACAATGAGCAGTTCTTC. This gives the protein CAGRRESYNEQFF.

The rearrangement links TRBV11-3 to TRBJ2-1; the match to TRBD1 covers 10 bases. The trim removed 2 bases at V and 7 bases at J, leaving 5 bases unmatched. CDR1 is SGHNT and CDR2 is YENEEA in the germline V gene. The CDR3 has 15 residues. The CDR3 sequence: CASSLRTGGRNEQFF. CDR3 DNA: TGTGCCAGCAGCTTACGGACAGGGGGTAGGAATGAGCAGTTCTTC.

The CDR3 DNA reads TGTGCCTCCCTTCAGGGGCAGACCGTATACACCGGGGAGCTGTTTTTT. It encodes CASLQGQTVYTGELFF. The rearrangement links TRBV7-9 to TRBJ2-2; D possibly corresponds to TRBD1 (6 bases). Trimming pared 11 bases from V and 3 bases from J, leaving 22 bases between. Germline assignment: CDR1 SEHNR and CDR2 FQNEAQ (reference sequence). The CDR3 consists of 16 residues.

The chain is built from TRBV28 and TRBJ2-7; no clear D gene. Germline values: CDR1 MDHEN, CDR2 SYDVKM. V shed 5 bases and J shed 6 bases, with 11 bases lying between them. The CDR3 length is 12 residues. The CDR3 is CASSVESGEQYF. As DNA, the CDR3 is TGTGCCAGCAGTGTCGAATCGGGCGAGCAGTACTTC.

This clone was recorded only once. The J gene is TRBJ1-1, the V gene TRBV3-1 (or the pseudogene TRBV3-2); D is perhaps TRBD1 (5 bases). Trimming removed 2 bases from V and 1 base from J, with 11 bases in between. This CDR3 region has 15 residues. Germline V gives CDR1 LGHDT, CDR2 YNNKEL (reference sequence). The CDR3 DNA sequence: TGTGCCAGCAGCCAAAGGGGCTTCTGGAACACTGAAGCTTTCTTT. It yields the protein CASSQRGFWNTEAFF.

In its sample, this clone was seen a few times. The chain links TRBV19 to TRBJ2-3; D is ambiguous. The CDR3 runs 14 residues. With 3 bases removed from V and 4 bases from J, the gap between germline ends came to 11 bases. Germline V gene sequence: CDR1 LNHDA, CDR2 SQIVND (reference sequence). CDR3 nucleotides: TGTGCCAGTAGTATTTTTGTCAGGTCAGATACGCAGTATTTT. Translated: CASSIFVRSDTQYF.

The chain joins TRBV6-5 to TRBJ2-7, with D possibly matching TRBD1 (5 bases). Germline lookup yields CDR1 MNHEY and CDR2 SVGAGI. Trimming took 0 bases from V and 6 from J, leaving 15 bases between them. CDR3 length: 15 amino acids. CDR3 sequence reads: CASSYSPGRGFEQYF. In DNA form, the CDR3 reads TGTGCCAGCAGTTACTCGCCAGGGCGAGGTTTCGAGCAGTACTTC.

This rearrangement joins TRBV27 to TRBJ2-3; 10 bases are a match to TRBD2. The CDR3 length is 15 residues. Trimming removed 6 bases from V and 1 base from J; junction bases left unmatched: 4. The germline CDR1 and CDR2 sequences are MNHEY and SMNVEV (reference sequence). The CDR3 nucleotides read TGTGCCAGCAGGGCCCTAGCGGGGGGCACAGATACGCAGTATTTT. Protein: CASRALAGGTDTQYF.

The rearrangement uses TRBV3-1 (or the pseudogene TRBV3-2) and TRBJ1-2; D call uncertain. The ends were cut back, 7 bases at V and 6 bases at J, with 18 bases in the middle. In germline, CDR1 is LGHDT, CDR2 YNNKEL (reference sequence). This CDR3 comprises 14 residues. Written as DNA, the CDR3 is TGTGCCAGCACCCCATCGGGTAGGCCCCATGGCTACACCTTC. Translated, it gives CASTPSGRPHGYTF.

This clone occurred once. The chain is built from TRBV7-8 and TRBJ1-5; D might be TRBD1 (6 bases). Trimming took 6 bases from V and 3 from J, leaving 12 bases between them. The CDR3 is made up of 14 amino acids. CDR1 SGHVS and CDR2 FQNEAQ come from the germline V gene. CDR3 nucleotides: TGTGCCAGCAGACTGGGGGCAGCCAATCAGCCCCAGCATTTT. Encoded protein: CASRLGAANQPQHF.